This T cell receptor (beta chain) was retrieved from a study of beta chain features in type 1 diabetes. General study points: Within each of all four CD4+ subsets, Type 1 diabetes patients had TCRB CDR3s that were moderately but significantly shorter.

There are 14 residues in the CDR3. Germline-derived CDR1 and CDR2 are SGHVS and FNYEAQ. V dropped 3 bases and J dropped 2 bases, with 9 bases sitting between them. CD45RO/CCR7/CD25/CD127/CD95/CD27 separated CD4+ naive, central memory, regulatory and stem cell-like memory cells by sorting. As every portion of the isolated RNA was reverse transcribed, the sequencing read expressed TCRB transcripts. Libraries were prepared by immunoSEQ multiplex PCR; TCRdb keeps only in-frame clonotypes and omits some of them. The sample holds around 240,000 clones, 68% seen once. As concerns this clone: The antigen remains undetermined.

Sequenced sample: naive CD4+ T cells from blood. The chain uses TRBV7-6 and TRBJ2-3; D call uncertain. The TCR sequence derives from a man aged 30 to 45 in good health. CDR3 in DNA: TGTGCCAGCAGCTTGGGCAGGTCCACAGATACGCAGTATTTT. As protein: CASSLGRSTDTQYF.